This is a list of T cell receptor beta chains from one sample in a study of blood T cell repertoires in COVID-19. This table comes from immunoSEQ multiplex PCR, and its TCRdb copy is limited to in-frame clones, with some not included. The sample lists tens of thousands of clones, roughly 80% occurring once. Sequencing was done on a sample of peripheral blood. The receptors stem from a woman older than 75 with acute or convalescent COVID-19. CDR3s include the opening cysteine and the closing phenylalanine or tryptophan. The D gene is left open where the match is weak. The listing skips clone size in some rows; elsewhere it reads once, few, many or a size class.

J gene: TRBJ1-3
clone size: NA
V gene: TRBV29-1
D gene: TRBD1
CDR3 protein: CSVRTGGPGNTIYF
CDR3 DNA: TGCAGCGTGAGGACAGGGGGCCCGGGAAACACCATATATTTT

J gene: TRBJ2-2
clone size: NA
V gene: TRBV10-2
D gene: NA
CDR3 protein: CASSDPRRGITGELFF
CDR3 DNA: TGCGCCAGCAGTGACCCCCGCCGGGGGATCACCGGGGAGCTGTTTTTT

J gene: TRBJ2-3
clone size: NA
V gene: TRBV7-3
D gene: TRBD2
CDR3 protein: CASSPIGLALNTDTQYF
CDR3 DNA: TGTGCCAGCAGCCCAATCGGACTAGCCCTTAACACAGATACGCAGTATTTT

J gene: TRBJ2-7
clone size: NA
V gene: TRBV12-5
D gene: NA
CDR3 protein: CASGLGDSREYF
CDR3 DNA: TGTGCTAGTGGTTTGGGGGACTCGAGGGAGTACTTC

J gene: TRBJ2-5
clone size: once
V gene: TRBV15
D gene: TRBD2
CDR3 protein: CATSREVAGEETQYF
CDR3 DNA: TGTGCCACCAGCAGAGAAGTAGCGGGGGAAGAGACCCAGTACTTC

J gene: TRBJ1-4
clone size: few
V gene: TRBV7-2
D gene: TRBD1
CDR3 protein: CASSARTGKNEKLFF
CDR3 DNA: TGTGCCAGCAGCGCTCGGACAGGGAAAAATGAAAAACTGTTTTTT

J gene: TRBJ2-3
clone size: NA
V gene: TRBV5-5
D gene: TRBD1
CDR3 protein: CASSSFRDRSTDTQYF
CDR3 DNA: TGTGCCAGCAGCTCATTCCGGGACAGGTCCACAGATACGCAGTATTTT

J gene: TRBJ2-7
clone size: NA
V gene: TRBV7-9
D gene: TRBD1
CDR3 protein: CASSRGQGPYEQYF
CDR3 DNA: TGTGCCAGCAGCCGAGGACAGGGCCCCTACGAGCAGTACTTC

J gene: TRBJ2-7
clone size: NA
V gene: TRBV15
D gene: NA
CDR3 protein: CATSSNSYEQYF
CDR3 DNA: TGTGCCACCAGCAGCAACTCCTACGAGCAGTACTTC

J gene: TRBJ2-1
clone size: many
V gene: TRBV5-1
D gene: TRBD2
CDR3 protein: CASRPSVGGRDEQFF
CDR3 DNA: TGCGCCAGCAGGCCGAGCGTCGGAGGGAGGGATGAGCAGTTCTTC

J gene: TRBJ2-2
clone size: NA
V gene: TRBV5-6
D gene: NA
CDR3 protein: CASSRQAARGAAGELFF
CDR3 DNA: TGTGCCAGCAGCCGACAGGCAGCCCGTGGGGCGGCTGGGGAGCTGTTTTTT

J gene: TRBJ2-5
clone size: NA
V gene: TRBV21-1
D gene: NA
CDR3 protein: CASSKVGAEETQYF
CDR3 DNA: TGTGCCAGCAGCAAAGTCGGTGCGGAAGAGACCCAGTACTTC

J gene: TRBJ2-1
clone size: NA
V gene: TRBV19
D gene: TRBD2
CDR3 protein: CASSFFTTGGGRRHNEQFF
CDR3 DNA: TGTGCCAGTAGTTTTTTCACCACGGGAGGCGGGAGGAGGCACAATGAGCAGTTCTTC

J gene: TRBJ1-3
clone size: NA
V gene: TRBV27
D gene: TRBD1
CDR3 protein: CASSARQGLRNTIYF
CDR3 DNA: TGTGCCAGCAGCGCACGACAGGGCCTCCGAAACACCATATATTTT

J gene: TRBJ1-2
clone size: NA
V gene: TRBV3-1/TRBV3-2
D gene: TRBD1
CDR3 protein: CASSQDRRTGDNYGYTF
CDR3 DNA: TGTGCCAGCAGCCAAGATAGGCGGACAGGGGATAACTATGGCTACACCTTC

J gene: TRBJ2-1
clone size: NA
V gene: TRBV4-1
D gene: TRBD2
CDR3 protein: CASSQVRLAVYNEQFF
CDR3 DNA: TGCGCCAGCAGCCAAGTTCGACTAGCGGTTTACAATGAGCAGTTCTTC

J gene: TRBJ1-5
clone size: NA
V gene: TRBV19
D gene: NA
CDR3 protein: CASSKRGSQPQHF
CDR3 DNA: TGTGCCAGTAGTAAAAGGGGTTCGCAGCCCCAGCATTTT

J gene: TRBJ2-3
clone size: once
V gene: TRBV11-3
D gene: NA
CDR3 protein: CASSQSGGAPTDTQYF
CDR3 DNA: TGTGCCAGCAGCCAAAGTGGGGGCGCGCCCACAGATACGCAGTATTTT

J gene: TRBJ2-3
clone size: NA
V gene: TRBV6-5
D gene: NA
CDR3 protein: CASNYRGGTDTQYF
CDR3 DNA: TGTGCCAGCAACTACAGGGGGGGGACAGATACGCAGTATTTT

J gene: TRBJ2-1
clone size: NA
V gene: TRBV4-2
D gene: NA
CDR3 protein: CASSQDEGVGQFF
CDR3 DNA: TGTGCCAGCAGCCAAGATGAGGGTGTAGGGCAGTTCTTC

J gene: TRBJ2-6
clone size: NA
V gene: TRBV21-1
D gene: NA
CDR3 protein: CASRCGGDSGANVLTF
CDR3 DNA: TGTGCCAGCAGATGCGGCGGGGATTCTGGGGCCAACGTCCTGACTTTC

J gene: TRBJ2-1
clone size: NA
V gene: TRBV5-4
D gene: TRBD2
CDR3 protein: CASSLEGTRGSGQFF
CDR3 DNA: TGTGCCAGCAGCTTGGAAGGGACTAGGGGGTCGGGGCAGTTCTTC

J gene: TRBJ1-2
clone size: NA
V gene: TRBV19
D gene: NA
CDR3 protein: CATDDRNYGYTF
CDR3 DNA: TGTGCCACCGATGACAGGAACTATGGCTACACCTTC

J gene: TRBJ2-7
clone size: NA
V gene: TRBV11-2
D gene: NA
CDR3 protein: CASSLQITYEQYF
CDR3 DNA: TGTGCCAGCAGCCTACAGATAACCTACGAGCAGTACTTC

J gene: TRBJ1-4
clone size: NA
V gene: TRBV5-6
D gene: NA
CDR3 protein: CASSPRQTTNEKLFF
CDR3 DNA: TGTGCCAGCAGCCCCCGACAGACAACTAATGAAAAACTGTTTTTT

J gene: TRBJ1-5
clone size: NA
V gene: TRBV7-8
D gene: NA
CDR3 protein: CASSLDSTGFYQPQHF
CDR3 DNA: TGTGCCAGCAGCTTGGACTCAACAGGGTTTTATCAGCCCCAGCATTTT

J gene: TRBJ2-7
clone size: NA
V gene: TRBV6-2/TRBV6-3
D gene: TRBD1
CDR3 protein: CASSYADRGPYEQYF
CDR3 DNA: TGTGCCAGCAGTTACGCTGACAGGGGGCCCTACGAGCAGTACTTC

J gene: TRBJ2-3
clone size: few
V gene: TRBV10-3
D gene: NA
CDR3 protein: CAISEPTLGATVTDTQYF
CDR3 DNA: TGTGCCATCAGTGAGCCGACATTAGGGGCGACGGTGACAGATACGCAGTATTTT

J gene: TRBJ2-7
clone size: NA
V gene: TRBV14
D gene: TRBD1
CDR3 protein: CASSLSGTGSYEQYF
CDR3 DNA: TGTGCCAGCAGCCTATCCGGGACAGGGTCCTACGAGCAGTACTTC

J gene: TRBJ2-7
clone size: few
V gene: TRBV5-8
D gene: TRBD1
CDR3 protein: CASSSASGTGRYEQYF
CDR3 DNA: TGTGCCAGCAGCTCCGCATCTGGGACAGGGAGATACGAGCAGTACTTC

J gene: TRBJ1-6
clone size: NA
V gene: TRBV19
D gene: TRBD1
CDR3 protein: CASSFQGQGYSPLHF
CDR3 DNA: TGTGCCAGTAGTTTCCAGGGACAGGGGTACTCACCCCTCCACTTT

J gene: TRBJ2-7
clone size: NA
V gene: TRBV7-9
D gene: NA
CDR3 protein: CASSPSQQGSIYEQYF
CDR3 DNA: TGTGCCAGCAGCCCTTCCCAACAGGGATCCATCTACGAGCAGTACTTC

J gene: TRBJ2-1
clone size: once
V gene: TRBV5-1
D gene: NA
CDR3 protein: CASSLVIGGGSANEQFF
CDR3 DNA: TGCGCCAGCAGCTTGGTTATAGGCGGCGGCTCGGCCAATGAGCAGTTCTTC

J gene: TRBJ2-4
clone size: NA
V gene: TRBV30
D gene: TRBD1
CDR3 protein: CAWSATGLYIQYF
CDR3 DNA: TGTGCCTGGAGTGCGACAGGGTTATACATTCAGTACTTC

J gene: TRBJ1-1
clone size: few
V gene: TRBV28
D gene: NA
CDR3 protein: CASSFTGNTEAFF
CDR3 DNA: TGTGCCAGCAGTTTCACAGGGAACACTGAAGCTTTCTTT

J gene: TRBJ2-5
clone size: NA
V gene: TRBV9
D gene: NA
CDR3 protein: CASSAEETQYF
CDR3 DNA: TGTGCCAGCAGCGCAGAAGAGACCCAGTACTTC

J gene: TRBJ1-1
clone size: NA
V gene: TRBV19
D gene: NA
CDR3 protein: CASADRGGTEAFF
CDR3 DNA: TGTGCCAGTGCGGATCGGGGGGGTACTGAAGCTTTCTTT

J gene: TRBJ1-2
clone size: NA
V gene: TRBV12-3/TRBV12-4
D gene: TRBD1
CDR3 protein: CASSSRTGFGYTF
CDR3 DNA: TGTGCCAGCAGTTCCAGGACAGGGTTTGGCTACACCTTC

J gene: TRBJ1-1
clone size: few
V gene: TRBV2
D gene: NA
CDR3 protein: CASSDGGMNTEAFF
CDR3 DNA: TGTGCCAGCAGTGATGGGGGCATGAACACTGAAGCTTTCTTT

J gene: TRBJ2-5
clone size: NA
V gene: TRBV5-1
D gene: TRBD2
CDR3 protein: CASSLAGDPRETQYF
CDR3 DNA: TGCGCCAGCAGCCTTGCGGGGGACCCACGAGAGACCCAGTACTTC

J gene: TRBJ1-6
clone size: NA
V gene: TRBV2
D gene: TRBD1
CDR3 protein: CASSLTGGLNSPLHF
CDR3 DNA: TGTGCCAGCAGTTTGACAGGGGGTCTAAATTCACCCCTCCACTTT

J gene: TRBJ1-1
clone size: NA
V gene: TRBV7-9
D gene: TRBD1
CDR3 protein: CASSLDRGQRMNTEAFF
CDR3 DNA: TGTGCCAGCAGCCTCGACAGGGGACAACGAATGAACACTGAAGCTTTCTTT

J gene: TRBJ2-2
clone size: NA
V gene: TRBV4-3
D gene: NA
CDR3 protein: CASSQDRDVGELFF
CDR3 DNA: TGCGCCAGCAGCCAAGACAGGGATGTCGGGGAGCTGTTTTTT

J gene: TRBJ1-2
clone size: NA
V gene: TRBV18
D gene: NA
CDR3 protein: CASSPQGRYGYTF
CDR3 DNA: TGTGCCAGCTCACCCCAGGGGCGGTATGGCTACACCTTC

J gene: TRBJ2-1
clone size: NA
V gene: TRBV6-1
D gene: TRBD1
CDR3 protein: CASSEAAGTGAVNEQFF
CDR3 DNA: TGTGCCAGCAGTGAAGCAGCCGGGACAGGGGCTGTGAATGAGCAGTTCTTC

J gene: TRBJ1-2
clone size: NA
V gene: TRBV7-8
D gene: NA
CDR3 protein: CASSAYSSRDRRRGYTF
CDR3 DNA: TGTGCCAGCAGCGCATATAGTAGCCGCGACCGACGTAGAGGCTACACCTTC

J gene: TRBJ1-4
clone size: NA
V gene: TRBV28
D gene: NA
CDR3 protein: CASRVPAEKLFF
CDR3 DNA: TGTGCCAGCAGGGTCCCAGCGGAAAAACTGTTTTTT

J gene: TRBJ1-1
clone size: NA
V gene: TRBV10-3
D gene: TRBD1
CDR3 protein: CAISGGGGTEAFF
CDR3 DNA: TGTGCCATCAGTGGAGGGGGCGGCACTGAAGCTTTCTTT

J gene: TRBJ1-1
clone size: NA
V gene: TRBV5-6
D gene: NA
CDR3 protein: CASSLRGTNTEAFF
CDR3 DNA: TGTGCCAGCAGCTTGAGGGGCACGAACACTGAAGCTTTCTTT

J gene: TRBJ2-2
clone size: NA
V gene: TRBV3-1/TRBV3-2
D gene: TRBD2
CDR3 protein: CASSQGGFSGGGTGELFF
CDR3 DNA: TGTGCCAGCAGCCAAGGAGGATTTAGCGGGGGTGGCACCGGGGAGCTGTTTTTT

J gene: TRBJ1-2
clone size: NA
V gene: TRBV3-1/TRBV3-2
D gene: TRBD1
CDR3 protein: CASSPGQGTLNYGYTF
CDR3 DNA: TGTGCCAGCAGCCCCGGACAGGGGACCCTAAACTATGGCTACACCTTC

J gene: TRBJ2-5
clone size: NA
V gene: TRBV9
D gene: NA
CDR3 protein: CASSFRGAPDGTQYF
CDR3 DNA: TGTGCCAGCAGCTTCCGGGGGGCGCCCGATGGGACCCAGTACTTC

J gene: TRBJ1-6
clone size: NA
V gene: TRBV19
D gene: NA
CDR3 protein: CASSIDLNFNSPLHF
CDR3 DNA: TGTGCCAGTAGTATAGATCTTAATTTCAATTCACCCCTCCACTTT

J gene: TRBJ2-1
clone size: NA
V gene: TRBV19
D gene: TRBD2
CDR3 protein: CASSIPLRGGAEQFF
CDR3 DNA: TGTGCCAGTAGTATTCCCTTGCGGGGGGGCGCTGAGCAGTTCTTC

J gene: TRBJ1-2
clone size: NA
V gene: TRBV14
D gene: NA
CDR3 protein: CASSQGQPAGYTF
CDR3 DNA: TGTGCCAGCAGCCAAGGACAGCCTGCGGGCTACACCTTC

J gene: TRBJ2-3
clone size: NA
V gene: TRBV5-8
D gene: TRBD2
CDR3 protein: CASSRPGTNTDTQYF
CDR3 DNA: TGTGCCAGCAGCCGGCCGGGGACTAACACAGATACGCAGTATTTT

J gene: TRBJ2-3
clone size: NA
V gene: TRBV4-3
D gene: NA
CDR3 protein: CASSQEGGQGDTQYF
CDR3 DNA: TGCGCCAGCAGCCAAGAGGGGGGGCAGGGAGATACGCAGTATTTT

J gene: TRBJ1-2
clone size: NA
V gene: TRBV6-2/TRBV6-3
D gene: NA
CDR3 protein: CASSSWGGSYGYTF
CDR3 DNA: TGTGCCAGCAGTTCCTGGGGAGGCAGCTATGGCTACACCTTC

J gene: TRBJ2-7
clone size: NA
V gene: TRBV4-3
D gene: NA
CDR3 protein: CASSRDTTYEQYF
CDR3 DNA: TGCGCCAGCAGCAGGGACACGACCTACGAGCAGTACTTC